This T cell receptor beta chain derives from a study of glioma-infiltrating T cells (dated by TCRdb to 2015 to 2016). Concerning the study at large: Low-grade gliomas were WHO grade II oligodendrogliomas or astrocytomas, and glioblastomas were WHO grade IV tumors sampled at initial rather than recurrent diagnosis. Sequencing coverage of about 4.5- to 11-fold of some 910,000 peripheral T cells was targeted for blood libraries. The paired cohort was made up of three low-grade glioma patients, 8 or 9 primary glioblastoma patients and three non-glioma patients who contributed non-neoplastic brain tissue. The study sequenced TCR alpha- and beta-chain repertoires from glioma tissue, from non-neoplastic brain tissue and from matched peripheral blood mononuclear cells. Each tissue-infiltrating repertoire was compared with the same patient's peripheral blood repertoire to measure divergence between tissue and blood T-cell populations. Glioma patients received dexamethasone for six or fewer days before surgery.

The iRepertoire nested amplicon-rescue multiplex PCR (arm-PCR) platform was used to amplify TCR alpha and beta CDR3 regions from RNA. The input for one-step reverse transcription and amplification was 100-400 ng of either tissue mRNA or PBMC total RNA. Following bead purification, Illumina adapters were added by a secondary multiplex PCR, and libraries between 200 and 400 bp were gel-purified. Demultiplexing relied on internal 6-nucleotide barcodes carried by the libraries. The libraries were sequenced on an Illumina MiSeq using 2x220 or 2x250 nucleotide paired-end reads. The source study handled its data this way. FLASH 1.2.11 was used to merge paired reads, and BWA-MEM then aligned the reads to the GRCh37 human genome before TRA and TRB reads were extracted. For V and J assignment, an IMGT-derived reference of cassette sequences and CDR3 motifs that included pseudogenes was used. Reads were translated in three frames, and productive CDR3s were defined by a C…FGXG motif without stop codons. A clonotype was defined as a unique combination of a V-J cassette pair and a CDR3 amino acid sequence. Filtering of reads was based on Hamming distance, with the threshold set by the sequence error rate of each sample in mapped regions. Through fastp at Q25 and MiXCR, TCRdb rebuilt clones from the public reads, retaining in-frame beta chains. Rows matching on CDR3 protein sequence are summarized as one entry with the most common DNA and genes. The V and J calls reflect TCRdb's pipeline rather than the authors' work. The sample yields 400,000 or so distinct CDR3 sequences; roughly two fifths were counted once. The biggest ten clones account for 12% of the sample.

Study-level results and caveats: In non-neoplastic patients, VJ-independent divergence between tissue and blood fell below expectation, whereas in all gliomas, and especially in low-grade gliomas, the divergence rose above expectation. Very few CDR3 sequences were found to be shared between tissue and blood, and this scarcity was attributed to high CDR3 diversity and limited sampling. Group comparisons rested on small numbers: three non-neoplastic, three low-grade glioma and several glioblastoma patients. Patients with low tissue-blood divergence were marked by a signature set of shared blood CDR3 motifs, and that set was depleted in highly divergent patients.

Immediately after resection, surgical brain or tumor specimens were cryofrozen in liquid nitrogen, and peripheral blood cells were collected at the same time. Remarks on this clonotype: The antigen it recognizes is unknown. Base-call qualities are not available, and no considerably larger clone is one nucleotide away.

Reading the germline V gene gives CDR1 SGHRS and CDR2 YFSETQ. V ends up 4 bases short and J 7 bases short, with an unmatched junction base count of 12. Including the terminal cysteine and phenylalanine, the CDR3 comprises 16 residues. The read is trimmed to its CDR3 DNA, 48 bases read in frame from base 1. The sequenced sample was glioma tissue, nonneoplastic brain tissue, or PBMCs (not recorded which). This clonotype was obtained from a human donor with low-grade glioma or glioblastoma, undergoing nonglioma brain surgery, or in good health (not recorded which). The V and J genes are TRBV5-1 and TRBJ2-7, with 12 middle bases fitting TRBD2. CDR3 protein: CASSPGLAGYYNEQYF. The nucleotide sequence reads TGCGCCAGCAGCCCGGGACTAGCGGGTTACTACAATGAGCAGTACTTC.